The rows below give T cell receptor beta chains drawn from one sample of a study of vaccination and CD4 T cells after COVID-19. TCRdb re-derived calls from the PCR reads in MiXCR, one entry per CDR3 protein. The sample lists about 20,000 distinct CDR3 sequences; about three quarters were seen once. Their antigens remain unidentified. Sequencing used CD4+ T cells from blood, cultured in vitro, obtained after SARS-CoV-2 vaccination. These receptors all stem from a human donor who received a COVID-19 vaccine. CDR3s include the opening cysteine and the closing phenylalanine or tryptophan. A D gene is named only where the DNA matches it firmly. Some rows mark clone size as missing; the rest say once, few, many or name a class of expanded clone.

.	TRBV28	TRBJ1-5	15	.	TGTGCCAGCACCCCTCCCGGGGGCTGGAATCAGCCCCAGCATTTT	CASTPPGGWNQPQHF
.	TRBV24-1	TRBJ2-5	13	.	TGTGCCACCGGGGATTCCGCCCAAGAGACCCAGTACTTC	CATGDSAQETQYF
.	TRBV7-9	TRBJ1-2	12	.	TGTGCCAGCAGCTTAGATGGGGACGGCTACACCTTC	CASSLDGDGYTF
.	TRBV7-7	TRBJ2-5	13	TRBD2	TGTGCCAGCAGCCGCCGCGGGGGGTCCACCCAGTACTTC	CASSRRGGSTQYF
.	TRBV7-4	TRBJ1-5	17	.	TGTGTCAGAAGCTTGGGGAAAGGGAATGAAGGTAATCAGCCCCAGCATTTT	CVRSLGKGNEGNQPQHF
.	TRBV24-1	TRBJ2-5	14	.	TGTGCCACCAGTGACCCTCAAAGAGGCGAGACCCAGTACTTC	CATSDPQRGETQYF
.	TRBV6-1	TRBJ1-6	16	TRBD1	TGTGCCAGCAGGACCGGAGACAGGGTAGCTAATTCACCCCTCCACTTT	CASRTGDRVANSPLHF
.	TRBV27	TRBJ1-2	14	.	TGTGCCAGCAGTATCGCGGGAGGGGCGGGTGGCTACACCTTC	CASSIAGGAGGYTF
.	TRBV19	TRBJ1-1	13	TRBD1	TGTGCCAGTTCGCCTGGACAGGACACTGAAGCTTTCTTT	CASSPGQDTEAFF
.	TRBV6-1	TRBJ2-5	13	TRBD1	TGTGCCAGCACTAGGACAGGGGGGGAGACCCAGTACTTC	CASTRTGGETQYF
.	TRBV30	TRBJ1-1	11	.	TGTGCCTGGGATCTAAACACTGAAGCTTTCTTT	CAWDLNTEAFF
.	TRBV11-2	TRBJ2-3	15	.	TGTGCCAGCAGCTTATTGGGCATTAACACAGATACGCAGTATTTT	CASSLLGINTDTQYF
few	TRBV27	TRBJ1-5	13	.	TGTGCCAGCAGTTTAAGGGGCAATCAGCCCCAGCATTTT	CASSLRGNQPQHF
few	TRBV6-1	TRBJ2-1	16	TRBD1	TGTGCCAGCAGTCGGAAACAGGGGGCCTCCTACAATGAGCAGTTCTTC	CASSRKQGASYNEQFF
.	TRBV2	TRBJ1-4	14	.	TGTGCCAGCAGTGAAGTCAGGGCCTCTGAAAAACTGTTTTTT	CASSEVRASEKLFF
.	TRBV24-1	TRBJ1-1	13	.	TGTGCCACCAGTGATGGGGGGTCCGGTGAAGCTTTCTTT	CATSDGGSGEAFF
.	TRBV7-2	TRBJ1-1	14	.	TGTGCCAGCAGCCAGACCGGGGGTCGCACTGAAGCTTTCTTT	CASSQTGGRTEAFF
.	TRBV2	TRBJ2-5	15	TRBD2	TGTGCCAGCAGTGAACTAGCGGGGCCACAAGAGACCCAGTACTTC	CASSELAGPQETQYF
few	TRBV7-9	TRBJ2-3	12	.	TGTGCCAGCAGCTTAGTTTCGGATACGCAGTATTTT	CASSLVSDTQYF
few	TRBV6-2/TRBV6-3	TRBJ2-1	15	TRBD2	TGTGCCAGCAGTAGGAGCGGGGGGAACTACAATGAGCAGTTCTTC	CASSRSGGNYNEQFF
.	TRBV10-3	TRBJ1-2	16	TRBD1	TGTGCCATCAGTGAGTCAACCTCCCCTGACAGGGATAGCTACACCTTC	CAISESTSPDRDSYTF
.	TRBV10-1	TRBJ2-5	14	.	TGCGCCAGCAGTGAGAGCAGGGCGCGAGAGACCCAGTACTTC	CASSESRARETQYF
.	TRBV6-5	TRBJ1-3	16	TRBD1	TGTGCCAGCAGTTACGGAGGGGGCAGCTCTGGAAACACCATATATTTT	CASSYGGGSSGNTIYF
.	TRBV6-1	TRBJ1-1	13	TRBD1	TGTGCCAGCAGTGAAGTCAGGGGGCGCCGAGCTTTCTTT	CASSEVRGRRAFF
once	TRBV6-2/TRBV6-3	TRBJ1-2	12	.	TGTGCCAGCAGTTACTCCTCCGGGGGCTACACCTTC	CASSYSSGGYTF
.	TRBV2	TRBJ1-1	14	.	TGTGCCAGCGGACTGAACCGGGTAGGGACTGAAGCTTTCTTT	CASGLNRVGTEAFF
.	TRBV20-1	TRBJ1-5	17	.	TGCAGTGCTAGAGATGACCGTGGGGGCAGATTGAATCAGCCCCAGCATTTT	CSARDDRGGRLNQPQHF
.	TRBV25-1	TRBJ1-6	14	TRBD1	TGTGCCAGCAGTCGGACAGGGGGCAATTCACCCCTCCACTTT	CASSRTGGNSPLHF
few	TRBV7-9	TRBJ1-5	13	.	TGTGCCAGCAGCCCCGAAGGGGTGCAGCCCCAGCATTTT	CASSPEGVQPQHF
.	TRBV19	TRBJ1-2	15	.	TGTGCCAGTAGTAAAGAGAGAGTACCGAACTATGGCTACACCTTC	CASSKERVPNYGYTF
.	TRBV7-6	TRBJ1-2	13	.	TGTGCCAGCAGCTTCGACACCCTCTATGGCTACACCTTC	CASSFDTLYGYTF
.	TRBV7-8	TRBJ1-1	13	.	TGTGCCAGCTGCCAGGGGCTTGGCACTGAAGCTTTCTTT	CASCQGLGTEAFF
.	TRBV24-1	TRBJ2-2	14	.	TGTGCCACCAGTCGGGAGATCGACACCGGGGAGCTGTTTTTT	CATSREIDTGELFF
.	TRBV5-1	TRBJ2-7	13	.	TGCGCCAGCAGCTCCGTAGTTACCTACGAGCAGTACTTC	CASSSVVTYEQYF
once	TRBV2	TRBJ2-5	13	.	TGTGCCAGCAGTGAGTTTTTCGTAGAGACCCAGTACTTC	CASSEFFVETQYF